The rows below give T cell receptor beta chains drawn from one sample of a study of beta chain features in type 1 diabetes. Profiled with immunoSEQ multiplex PCR; TCRdb holds only in-frame clones, not every one. This table has about 230,000 clones, 9% to 10% appearing once. The sample comprised naive CD4+ T cells from blood. The receptors were sampled from a woman under 30 in good health. The CDR3 runs from the conserved cysteine through the conserved F or W. A D gene is named only where the DNA matches it firmly. Only some rows state a clone size, as once, few, many or a class for expanded clones.

size: -; V: TRBV28; J: TRBJ2-3; D: TRBD2; CDR3: CASSILPAGESTDTQYF; DNA: TGTGCCAGCAGTATACTACCAGCGGGAGAAAGCACAGATACGCAGTATTTT
size: few; V: TRBV19; J: TRBJ1-2; D: -; CDR3: CASSIDGPGYTF; DNA: TGTGCCAGTAGTATAGATGGGCCTGGCTACACCTTC
size: few; V: TRBV25-1; J: TRBJ1-2; D: -; CDR3: CASSEPTVNYGYTF; DNA: TGTGCCAGCAGTGAACCCACGGTAAACTATGGCTACACCTTC
size: -; V: TRBV7-9; J: TRBJ1-1; D: TRBD1; CDR3: CASSWDRGTEAFF; DNA: TGTGCCAGCAGCTGGGACAGGGGCACTGAAGCTTTCTTT
size: -; V: TRBV10-3; J: TRBJ1-1; D: -; CDR3: CAISVDRRNTEAFF; DNA: TGTGCCATCAGTGTTGACAGGAGGAACACTGAAGCTTTCTTT
size: few; V: TRBV5-1; J: TRBJ2-1; D: TRBD1; CDR3: CASRRTGGGSYNEQFF; DNA: TGCGCCAGCAGACGAACAGGGGGCGGCTCCTACAATGAGCAGTTCTTC
size: -; V: TRBV5-6; J: TRBJ2-3; D: -; CDR3: CASSLSSTDTQYF; DNA: TGTGCCAGCAGCTTATCGAGCACAGATACGCAGTATTTT
size: -; V: TRBV6-6; J: TRBJ1-2; D: TRBD1; CDR3: CASSPTGGGGYTF; DNA: TGTGCCAGCAGTCCCACAGGGGGTGGGGGCTACACCTTC
size: -; V: TRBV30; J: TRBJ2-2; D: -; CDR3: CAWSPSGPGELFF; DNA: TGTGCCTGGAGTCCCTCAGGTCCCGGGGAGCTGTTTTTT
size: few; V: TRBV29-1; J: TRBJ1-2; D: TRBD1; CDR3: CSVEGGTGGYGYTF; DNA: TGCAGCGTTGAAGGGGGGACAGGGGGTTACGGCTACACCTTC
size: few; V: TRBV4-1; J: TRBJ1-3; D: -; CDR3: CASSHNTADSGNTIYF; DNA: TGCGCCAGCAGCCATAATACAGCAGACTCTGGAAACACCATATATTTT
size: -; V: TRBV7-3; J: TRBJ2-2; D: TRBD2; CDR3: CASSKRLAGGPGTGELFF; DNA: TGTGCCAGCAGTAAGCGACTAGCGGGGGGGCCAGGCACCGGGGAGCTGTTTTTT
size: few; V: TRBV6-1; J: TRBJ2-5; D: TRBD2; CDR3: CASSESSGGGETQYF; DNA: TGTGCCAGCAGTGAATCAAGCGGGGGCGGTGAGACCCAGTACTTC
size: few; V: TRBV5-4; J: TRBJ1-1; D: -; CDR3: CASTPNGGGLNTEAFF; DNA: TGTGCCAGCACCCCTAACGGGGGGGGATTGAACACTGAAGCTTTCTTT